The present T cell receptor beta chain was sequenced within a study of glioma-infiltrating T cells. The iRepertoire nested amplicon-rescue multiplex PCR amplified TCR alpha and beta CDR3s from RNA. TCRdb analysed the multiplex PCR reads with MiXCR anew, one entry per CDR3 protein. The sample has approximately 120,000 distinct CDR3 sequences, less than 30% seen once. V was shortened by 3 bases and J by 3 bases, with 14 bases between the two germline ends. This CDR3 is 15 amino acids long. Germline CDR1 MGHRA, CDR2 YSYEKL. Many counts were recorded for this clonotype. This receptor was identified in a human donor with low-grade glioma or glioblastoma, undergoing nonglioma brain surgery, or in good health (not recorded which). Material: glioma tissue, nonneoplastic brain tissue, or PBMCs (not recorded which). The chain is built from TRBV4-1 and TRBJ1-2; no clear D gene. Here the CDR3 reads CASSQIQGSDYGYTF. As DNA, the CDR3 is TGCGCCAGCAGCCAGATACAAGGATCGGACTATGGCTACACCTTC.